Listed here are 8 T cell receptor beta chains from one sample, sequenced in a study of shared clonotypes between healthy human individuals. Sequenced by immunoSEQ multiplex PCR; TCRdb stores in-frame clones only, minus some. The sample contains about 2.1 million clones, just under 95% of which appear only once. Terminally differentiated effector memory CD45RA+ cells were excluded from the naive CD8 cells, which were CD45RO-negative and positively selected for CCR7. The source material was naive CD8+ T cells from PBMCs. The receptors originated from a man aged 18 to 30 in good health. Some clones in this sample may be carry-over from other donors' samples.

The chain employs TRBV11-2 and TRBJ1-1; 8 bases are a match to TRBD1. This CDR3 is built from 15 residues. Germline lookup yields CDR1 SGHAT and CDR2 FQNNGV. Trimming took 5 bases from V and 4 from J; bases not matched to a gene: 9. For the CDR3, the DNA is TGTGCCAGCAGCCACAGGACAGGGACCTCCACTGAAGCTTTCTTT. Amino acid sequence: CASSHRTGTSTEAFF.

The rearrangement joins TRBV9 to TRBJ2-3, with a weak D call TRBD1 (6 bases). This CDR3 spans 15 amino acids. Trimming cost V 3 bases and J 6 bases, with 17 bases left between them. Germline V CDR1 and CDR2: SGDLS, YYNGEE. CDR3 amino acids: CASSDRGTGMDTQYF. CDR3 nucleotides: TGTGCCAGCAGCGATAGGGGGACCGGGATGGATACGCAGTATTTT.

This chain uses TRBV5-6 with TRBJ2-7, with 9 nucleotides matching TRBD2. CDR3 length: 16 residues. V lost 4 bases and J lost 5; bases outside the gene matches: 13. Germline V gene lookup returns CDR1 SGHDT and CDR2 YYEEEE. The CDR3 DNA sequence: TGTGCCAGCAGCGCAGGGGGGCTAGCGGGAAGGGACGAGCAGTACTTC. The encoded protein is CASSAGGLAGRDEQYF.

The J gene is TRBJ1-2, the V gene TRBV7-8, with 11 bases fitting TRBD1. This CDR3 has 15 residues. With 5 bases clipped from V and 3 bases from J, the junction kept 5 bases outside the gene matches. Germline CDR1 reads SGHVS; CDR2 reads FQNEAQ. The CDR3: CASSARDRGDYGYTF. The CDR3, as DNA: TGTGCCAGCAGCGCACGGGACAGGGGGGACTATGGCTACACCTTC.

In this sample, this clone turned up once. The chain links TRBV4-1 to TRBJ2-1, with D perhaps matching TRBD2 (5 bases). The CDR3 loop spans 15 amino acids. Germline V gene sequence: CDR1 MGHRA, CDR2 YSYEKL. V shed 0 bases and J shed 4 bases, with 10 bases lying between them. In DNA, the CDR3 is TGCGCCAGCAGCCAAGAGCGGGTAGGATACAATGAGCAGTTCTTC. This gives the protein CASSQERVGYNEQFF.

A few counts support this clone. The chain is built from TRBV4-1 and TRBJ1-5; 8 bases map to TRBD1. The CDR3 spans 14 residues. The V segment lost 5 bases and the J segment 10 bases; nucleotides outside the gene matches: 10. The germline V gene encodes CDR1 MGHRA and CDR2 YSYEKL. CDR3 amino acids: CASSVGQGTNPQHF. The CDR3 DNA reads TGCGCCAGCAGCGTAGGACAGGGTACTAACCCCCAGCATTTT.

This sequence joins TRBV7-9 and TRBJ2-7, with 8 bases lining up with TRBD2. The V gene's germline CDR1 is SEHNR and CDR2 FQNEAQ (reference sequence). V lost 5 bases, J lost 2 bases, and 11 bases stayed unmatched. The CDR3 runs 16 residues. CDR3: CASSPRPGLEAYEQYF. CDR3 DNA: TGTGCCAGCAGCCCCCGCCCGGGACTAGAGGCCTACGAGCAGTACTTC.

The chain employs TRBV27 and TRBJ2-7; 8 bases are shared with TRBD1. V was clipped by 5 bases and J by 4 bases; unmatched bases: 10. Looked up from germline, CDR1 is MNHEY and CDR2 is SMNVEV (reference sequence). This CDR3 region has 15 residues. In nucleotides, the CDR3 is TGTGCCAGCAGTCCCCTGGACAGGGATATTTACGAGCAGTACTTC. Translated: CASSPLDRDIYEQYF.